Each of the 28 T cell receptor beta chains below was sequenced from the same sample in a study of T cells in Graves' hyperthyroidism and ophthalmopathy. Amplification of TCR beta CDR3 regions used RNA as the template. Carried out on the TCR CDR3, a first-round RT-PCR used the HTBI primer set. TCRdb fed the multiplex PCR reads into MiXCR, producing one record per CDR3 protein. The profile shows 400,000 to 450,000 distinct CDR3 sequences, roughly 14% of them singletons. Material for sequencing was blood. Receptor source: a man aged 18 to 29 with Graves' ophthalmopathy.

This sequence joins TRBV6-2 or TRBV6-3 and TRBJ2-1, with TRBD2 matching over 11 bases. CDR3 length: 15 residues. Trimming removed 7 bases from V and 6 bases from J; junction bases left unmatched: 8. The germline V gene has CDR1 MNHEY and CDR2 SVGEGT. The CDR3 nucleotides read TGTGCCAGCAACCTACTAGCGGGAGAGGCCAATGAGCAGTTCTTC. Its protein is CASNLLAGEANEQFF.

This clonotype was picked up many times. The CDR3 loop is CASSFRAPGQGDEYF. The CDR3 region has the DNA TGTGCCAGCAGCTTTAGAGCCCCGGGACAGGGGGATGAGTACTTC. This rearrangement joins TRBV7-9 to TRBJ2-5; 11 bases map to TRBD1. The germline gives CDR1 SEHNR, CDR2 FQNEAQ (reference sequence). Trimming removed 3 bases from V and 12 bases from J; junction bases left unmatched: 12. The CDR3 is 15 residues long.

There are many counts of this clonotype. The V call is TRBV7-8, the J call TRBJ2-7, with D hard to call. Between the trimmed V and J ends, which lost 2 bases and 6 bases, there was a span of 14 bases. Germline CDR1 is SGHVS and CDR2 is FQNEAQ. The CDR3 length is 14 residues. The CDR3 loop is CASSLIGQALEQYF. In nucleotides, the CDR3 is TGTGCCAGCAGCTTAATTGGGCAGGCCCTCGAGCAGTACTTC.

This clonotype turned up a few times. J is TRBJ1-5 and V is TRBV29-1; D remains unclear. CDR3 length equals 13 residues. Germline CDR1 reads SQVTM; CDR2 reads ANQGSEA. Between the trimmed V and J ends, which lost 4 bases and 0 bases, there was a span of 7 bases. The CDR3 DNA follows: TGCAGCGTTGCCCTATATAGCAATCAGCCCCAGCATTTT. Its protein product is CSVALYSNQPQHF.

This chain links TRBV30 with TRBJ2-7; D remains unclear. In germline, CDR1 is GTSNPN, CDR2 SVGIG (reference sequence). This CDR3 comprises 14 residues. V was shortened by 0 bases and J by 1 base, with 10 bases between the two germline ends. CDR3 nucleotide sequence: TGTGCCTGGAGTGTACGGCAGACATCCTACGAGCAGTACTTC. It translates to CAWSVRQTSYEQYF.

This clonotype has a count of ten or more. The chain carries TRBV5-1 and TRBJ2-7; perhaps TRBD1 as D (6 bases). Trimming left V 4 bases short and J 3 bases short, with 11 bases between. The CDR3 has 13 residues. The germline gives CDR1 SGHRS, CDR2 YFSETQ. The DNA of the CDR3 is TGCGCCAGCAGCCCCGGGACAAACTACGAGCAGTACTTC. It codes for CASSPGTNYEQYF.

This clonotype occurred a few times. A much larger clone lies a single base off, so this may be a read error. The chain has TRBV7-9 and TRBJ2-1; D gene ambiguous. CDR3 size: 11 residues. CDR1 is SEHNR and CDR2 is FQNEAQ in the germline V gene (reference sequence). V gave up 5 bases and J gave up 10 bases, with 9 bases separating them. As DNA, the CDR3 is TGTGCCAGCAGCAGCCTAGACGAGCAGTTCTTC. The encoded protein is CASSSLDEQFF. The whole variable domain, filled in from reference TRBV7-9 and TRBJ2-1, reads DTGVSQNPRHKITKRGQNVTFRCDPISEHNRLYWYRQTLGQGPEFLTYFQNEAQLEKSRLLSDRFSAERPKGSFSTLEIQRTEQGDSAMYLCASSSLDEQFFGPGTRLTVL.

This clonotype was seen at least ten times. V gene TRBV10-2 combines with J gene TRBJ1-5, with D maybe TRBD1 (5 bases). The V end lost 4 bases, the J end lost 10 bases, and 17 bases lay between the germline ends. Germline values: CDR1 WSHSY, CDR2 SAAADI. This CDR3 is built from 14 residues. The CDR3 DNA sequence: TGCGCCAGCAGTGGGACGCGGGAGGGGAATCCCCAGCATTTT. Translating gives CASSGTREGNPQHF.

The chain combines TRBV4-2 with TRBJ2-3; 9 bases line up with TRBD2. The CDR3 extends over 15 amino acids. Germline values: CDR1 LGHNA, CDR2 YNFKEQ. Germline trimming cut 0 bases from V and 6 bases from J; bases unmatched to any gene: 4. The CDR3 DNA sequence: TGTGCCAGCAGCCAAGATCTAGCGGGAACGGATACGCAGTATTTT. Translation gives CASSQDLAGTDTQYF.

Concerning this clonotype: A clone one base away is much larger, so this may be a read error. CDR3: CASSLGSLAGAPYNEQFF. Here the CDR3 DNA reads TGTGCCAGCAGCTTAGGATCACTAGCGGGAGCCCCCTACAATGAGCAGTTCTTC. The chain has TRBV11-1 and TRBJ2-1; 11 positions match TRBD2. Germline trimming cut 1 base from V and 2 bases from J; bases unmatched to any gene: 7. Per germline, CDR1 SGHAT and CDR2 FQDESV (reference sequence). This CDR3 region has 18 residues.

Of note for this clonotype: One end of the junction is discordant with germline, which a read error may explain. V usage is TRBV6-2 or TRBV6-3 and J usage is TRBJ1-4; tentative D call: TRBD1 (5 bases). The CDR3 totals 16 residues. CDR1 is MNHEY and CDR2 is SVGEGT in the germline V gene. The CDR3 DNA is TGTGCCAGCGGTTACTCGAGGCAGGGAGTTACCGAAAAACTGTTTTTT. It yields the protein CASGYSRQGVTEKLFF.

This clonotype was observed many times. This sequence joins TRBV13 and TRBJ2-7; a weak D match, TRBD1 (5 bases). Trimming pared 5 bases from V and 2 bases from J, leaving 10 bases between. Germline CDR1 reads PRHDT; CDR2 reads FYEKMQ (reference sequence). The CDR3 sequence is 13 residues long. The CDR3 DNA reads TGTGCCAGCAGCCACAGGTTAGCCTACGAGCAGTACTTC. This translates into CASSHRLAYEQYF.

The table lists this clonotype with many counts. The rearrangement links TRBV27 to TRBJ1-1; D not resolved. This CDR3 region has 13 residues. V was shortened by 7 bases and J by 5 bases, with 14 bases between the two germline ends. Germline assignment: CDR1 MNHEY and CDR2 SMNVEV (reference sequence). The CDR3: CASTQQERTEAFF. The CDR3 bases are TGTGCCAGCACCCAGCAAGAACGAACTGAAGCTTTCTTT.

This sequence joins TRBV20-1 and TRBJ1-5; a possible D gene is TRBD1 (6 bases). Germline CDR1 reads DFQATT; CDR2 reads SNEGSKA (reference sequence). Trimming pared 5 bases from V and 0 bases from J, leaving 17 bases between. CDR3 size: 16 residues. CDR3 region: CSAGNRVSTSNQPQHF. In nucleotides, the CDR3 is TGCAGTGCTGGAAACAGGGTTTCGACTAGCAATCAGCCCCAGCATTTT.

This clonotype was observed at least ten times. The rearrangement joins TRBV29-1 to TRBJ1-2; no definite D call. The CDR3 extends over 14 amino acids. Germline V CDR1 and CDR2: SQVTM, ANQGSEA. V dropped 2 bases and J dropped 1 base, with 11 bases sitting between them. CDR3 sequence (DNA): TGCAGCGTTGAAAAGCCCGAAAATAACTATGGCTACACCTTC. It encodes CSVEKPENNYGYTF.

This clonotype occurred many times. CDR3 in DNA: TGTGCCAGCAGTGCTACCCTTTTCACTGAAGCTTTCTTT. It encodes CASSATLFTEAFF. The rearrangement links TRBV6-4 to TRBJ1-1; no clear D. The germline V gene has CDR1 MRHNA and CDR2 SNTAGT. The CDR3 has 13 amino acids. V was shortened by 4 bases and J by 4 bases, with 10 bases between the two germline ends.

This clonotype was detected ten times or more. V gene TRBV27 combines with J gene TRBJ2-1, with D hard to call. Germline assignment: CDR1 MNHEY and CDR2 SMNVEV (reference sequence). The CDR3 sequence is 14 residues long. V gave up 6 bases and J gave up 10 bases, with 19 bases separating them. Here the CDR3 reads CASRASPTWKEQFF. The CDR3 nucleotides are TGTGCCAGCAGGGCCAGTCCCACTTGGAAGGAGCAGTTCTTC.

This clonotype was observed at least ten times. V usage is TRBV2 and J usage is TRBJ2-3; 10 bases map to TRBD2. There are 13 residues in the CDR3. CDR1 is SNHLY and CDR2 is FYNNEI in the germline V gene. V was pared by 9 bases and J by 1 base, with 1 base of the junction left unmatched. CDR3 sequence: CARGTSGTDTQYF. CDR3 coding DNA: TGTGCCAGGGGGACTAGCGGCACAGATACGCAGTATTTT.

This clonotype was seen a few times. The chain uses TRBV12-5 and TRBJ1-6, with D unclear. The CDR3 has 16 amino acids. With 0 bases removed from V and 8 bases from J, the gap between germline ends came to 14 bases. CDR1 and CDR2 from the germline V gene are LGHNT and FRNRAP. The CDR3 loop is CASGLVLRQKDSPLHF. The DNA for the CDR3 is TGTGCTAGTGGTTTGGTACTAAGGCAGAAGGATTCACCCCTCCACTTT.

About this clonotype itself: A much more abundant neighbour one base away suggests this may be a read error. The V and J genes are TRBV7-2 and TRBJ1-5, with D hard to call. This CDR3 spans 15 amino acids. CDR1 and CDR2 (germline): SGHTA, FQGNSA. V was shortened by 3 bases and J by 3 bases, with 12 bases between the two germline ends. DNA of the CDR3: TGTGCCAGCAGCTTCAATCGGGATTCCAATCAGCCCCAGCATTTT. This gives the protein CASSFNRDSNQPQHF. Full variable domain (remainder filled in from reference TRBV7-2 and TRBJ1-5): GAGVSQSPSNKVTEKGKDVELRCDPISGHTALYWYRQSLGQGLEFLIYFQGNSAPDKSGLPSDRFSAERTGGSVSTLTIQRTQQEDSAVYLCASSFNRDSNQPQHFGDGTRLSIL.

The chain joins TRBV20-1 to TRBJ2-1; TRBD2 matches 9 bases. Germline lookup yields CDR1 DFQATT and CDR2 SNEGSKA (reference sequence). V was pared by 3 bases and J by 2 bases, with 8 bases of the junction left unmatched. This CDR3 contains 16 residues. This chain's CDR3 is CSARGGSGRTYNEQFF. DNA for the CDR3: TGCAGTGCTAGGGGCGGAAGCGGGAGGACCTACAATGAGCAGTTCTTC.

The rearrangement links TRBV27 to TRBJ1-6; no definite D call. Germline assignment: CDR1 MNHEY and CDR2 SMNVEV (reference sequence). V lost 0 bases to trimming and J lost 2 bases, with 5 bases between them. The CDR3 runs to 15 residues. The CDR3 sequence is CASSLSGAYNSPLHF. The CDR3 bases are TGTGCCAGCAGTTTATCCGGGGCCTATAATTCACCCCTCCACTTT.

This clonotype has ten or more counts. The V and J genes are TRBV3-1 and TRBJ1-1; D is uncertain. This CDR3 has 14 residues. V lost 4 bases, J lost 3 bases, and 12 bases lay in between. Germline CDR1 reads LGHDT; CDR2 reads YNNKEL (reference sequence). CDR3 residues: CASSRTGIDTEAFF. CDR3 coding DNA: TGTGCCAGCAGCCGGACGGGAATCGACACTGAAGCTTTCTTT.

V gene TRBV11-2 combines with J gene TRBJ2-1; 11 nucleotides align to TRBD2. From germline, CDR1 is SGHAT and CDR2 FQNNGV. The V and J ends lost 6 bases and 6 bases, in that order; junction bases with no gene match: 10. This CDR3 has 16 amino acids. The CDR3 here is CASRTASGRLGNEQFF. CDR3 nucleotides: TGTGCCAGCAGGACCGCTAGCGGGAGGCTTGGCAATGAGCAGTTCTTC.

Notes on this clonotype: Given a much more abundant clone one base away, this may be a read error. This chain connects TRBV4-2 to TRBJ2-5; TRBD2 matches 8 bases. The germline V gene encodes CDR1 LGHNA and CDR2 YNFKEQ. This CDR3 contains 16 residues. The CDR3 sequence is CASGQDRAGGGETQYF. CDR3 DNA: TGTGCCAGCGGCCAAGATCGGGCGGGGGGCGGGGAGACCCAGTACTTC.

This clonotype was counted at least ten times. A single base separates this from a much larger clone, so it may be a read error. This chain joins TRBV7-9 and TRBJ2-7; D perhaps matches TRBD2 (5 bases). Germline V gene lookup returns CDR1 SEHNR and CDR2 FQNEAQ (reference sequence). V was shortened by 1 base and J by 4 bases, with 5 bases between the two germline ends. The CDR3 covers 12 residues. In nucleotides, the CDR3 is TGTGCCAGCAGCTTAGGGGAGTACGAGCAGTACTTC. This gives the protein CASSLGEYEQYF.

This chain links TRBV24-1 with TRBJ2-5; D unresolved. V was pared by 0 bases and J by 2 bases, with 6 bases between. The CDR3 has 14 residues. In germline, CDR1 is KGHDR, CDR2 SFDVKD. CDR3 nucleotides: TGTGCCACCAGTGATTTGACAGAACAAGAGACCCAGTACTTC. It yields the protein CATSDLTEQETQYF.

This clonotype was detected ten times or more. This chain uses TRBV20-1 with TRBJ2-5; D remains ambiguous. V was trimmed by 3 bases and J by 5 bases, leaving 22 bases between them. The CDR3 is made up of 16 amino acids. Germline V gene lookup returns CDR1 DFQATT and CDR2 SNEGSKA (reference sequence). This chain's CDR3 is CSASILGSIPPETQYF. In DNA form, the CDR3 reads TGCAGTGCTAGCATTCTTGGAAGCATCCCCCCGGAGACCCAGTACTTC.